This T cell receptor beta chain comes out of a study of blood T cell repertoires in COVID-19. Study in general: From T cells, B-cell-depleted T cells, or PBMCs came the material, which was cDNA or gDNA.

This clone appeared a few times. Original methodology: Scientists estimated how many nucleated cells there were by amplifying reference gene primers. The data were produced by immunoSEQ multiplex PCR, yet TCRdb's version contains in-frame clones alone and is incomplete. V, J and clone size derive from that table, while D and trimming were established from the DNA sequence. The sample contains fewer than 350,000 clones, roughly 89% of which appear only once. Enrolled through a virtual design, the participants were between roughly 18 and 95 years of age and came from under 25 US areas. Donors of Cohort 3 who recovered were those that had two negative PCRs, clearance, or symptom resolution. The sequence was collected from a middle-aged woman who had recovered from COVID-19. What was sequenced was PBMCs or T cells enriched from blood (not recorded which).

The CDR3 nucleotides are TGTGCCAGCAGTGCCCCAGGCCAGCCCCAGCATTTT. Amino acids: CASSAPGQPQHF. The chain carries TRBV2 and TRBJ1-5; D not resolved. The CDR3 has 12 amino acids. V was pared by 4 bases and J by 7 bases, with 8 bases between. The V gene's germline CDR1 is SNHLY and CDR2 FYNNEI.